This T cell receptor (beta chain) emerged from a study of OX40 agonist ivuxolimab in advanced cancers. Study context: People who had prior anti-PD-1, anti-PD-L1 or anti-CTLA-4 therapy could take part, and 35% to 50% had some. Study-wide points: CD4+ and CD8+ blood T cells expanded clonally by week 6 at 0.1 to 3.0 mg/kg.

The CDR3 length is 14 residues. V was trimmed by 5 bases and J by 7 bases, leaving 16 bases between them. The germline V gene has CDR1 SGHRS and CDR2 YFSETQ. Worth noting for this clone: Its antigen remains unidentified.

The data were produced by immunoSEQ multiplex PCR, yet TCRdb's version contains in-frame clones alone and is incomplete. Of some 25,000 clones in the sample, about four fifths were seen once. The specimen was CD4+ or CD8+ T cells sorted from blood, collected in a trial of the OX40 agonist ivuxolimab. V and J are TRBV5-1 and TRBJ2-1; D gene uncertain. The receptor was derived from an adult with an advanced solid tumor such as melanoma, head and neck, liver or kidney cancer. CDR3 loop: CASSSSGPWNEQFF. Written as DNA, the CDR3 is TGCGCCAGCAGTTCCTCTGGCCCTTGGAATGAGCAGTTCTTC.